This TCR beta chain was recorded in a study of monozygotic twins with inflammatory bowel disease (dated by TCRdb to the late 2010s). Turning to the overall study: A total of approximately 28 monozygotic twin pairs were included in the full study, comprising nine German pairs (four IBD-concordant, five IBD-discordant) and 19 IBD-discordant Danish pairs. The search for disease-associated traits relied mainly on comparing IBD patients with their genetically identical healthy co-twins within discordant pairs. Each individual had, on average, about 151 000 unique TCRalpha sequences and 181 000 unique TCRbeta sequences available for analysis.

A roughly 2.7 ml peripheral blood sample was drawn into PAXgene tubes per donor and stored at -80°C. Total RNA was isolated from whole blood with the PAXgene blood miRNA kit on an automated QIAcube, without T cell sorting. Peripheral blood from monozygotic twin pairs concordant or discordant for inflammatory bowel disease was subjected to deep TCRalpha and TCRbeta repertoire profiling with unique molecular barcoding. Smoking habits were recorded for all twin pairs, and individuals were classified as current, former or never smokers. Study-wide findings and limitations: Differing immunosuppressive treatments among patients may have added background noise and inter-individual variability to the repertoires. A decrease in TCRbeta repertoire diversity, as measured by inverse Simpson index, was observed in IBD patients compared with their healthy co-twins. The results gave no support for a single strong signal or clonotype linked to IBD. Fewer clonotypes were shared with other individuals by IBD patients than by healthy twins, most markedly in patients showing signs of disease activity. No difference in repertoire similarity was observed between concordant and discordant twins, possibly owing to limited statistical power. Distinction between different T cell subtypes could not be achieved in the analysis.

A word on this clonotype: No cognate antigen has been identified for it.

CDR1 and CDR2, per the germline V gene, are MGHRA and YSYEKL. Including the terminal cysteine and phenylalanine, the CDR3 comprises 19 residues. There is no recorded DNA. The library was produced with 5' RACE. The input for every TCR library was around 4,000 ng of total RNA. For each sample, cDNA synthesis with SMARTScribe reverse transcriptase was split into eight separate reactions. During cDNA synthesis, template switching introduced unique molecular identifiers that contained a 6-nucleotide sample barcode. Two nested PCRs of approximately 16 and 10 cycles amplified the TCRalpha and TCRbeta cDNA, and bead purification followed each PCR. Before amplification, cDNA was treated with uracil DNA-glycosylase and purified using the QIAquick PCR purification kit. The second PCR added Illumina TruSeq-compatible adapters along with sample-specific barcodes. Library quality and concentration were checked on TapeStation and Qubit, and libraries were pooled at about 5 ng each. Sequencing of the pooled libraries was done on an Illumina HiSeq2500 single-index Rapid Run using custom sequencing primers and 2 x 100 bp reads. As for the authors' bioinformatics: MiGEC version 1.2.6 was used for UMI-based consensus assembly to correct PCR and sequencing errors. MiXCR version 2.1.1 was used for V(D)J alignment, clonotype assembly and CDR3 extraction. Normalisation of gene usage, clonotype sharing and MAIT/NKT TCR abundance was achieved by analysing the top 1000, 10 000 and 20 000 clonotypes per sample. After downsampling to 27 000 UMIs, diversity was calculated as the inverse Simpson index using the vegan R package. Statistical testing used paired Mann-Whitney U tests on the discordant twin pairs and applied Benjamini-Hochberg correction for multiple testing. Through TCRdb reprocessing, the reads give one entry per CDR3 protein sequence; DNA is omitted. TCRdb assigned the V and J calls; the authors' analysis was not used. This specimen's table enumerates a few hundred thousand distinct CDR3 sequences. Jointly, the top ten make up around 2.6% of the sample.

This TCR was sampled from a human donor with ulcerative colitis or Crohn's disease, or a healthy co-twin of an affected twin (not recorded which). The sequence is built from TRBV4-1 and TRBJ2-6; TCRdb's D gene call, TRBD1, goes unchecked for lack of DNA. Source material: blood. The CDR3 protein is CASSQGVDRQFSGANVLTF.